The sequence of this T cell receptor (beta chain) was determined in a study of blood T cells in healthy people across ages. The germline V and J ends were trimmed by 5 bases and 6 bases, with 16 bases remaining between them. The CDR3 totals 14 residues. CDR1 SGHRS and CDR2 YFSETQ come from the germline V gene. A J-beta primer mix and a sample-barcoded 5' primer were used in a second PCR of roughly 6 to 11 cycles. Each CDR3 protein gets one entry after TCRdb re-called the 5' RACE reads with MiXCR. The profile shows about 1.1 million distinct CDR3 sequences, less than 45% of them singletons. This TCR came from a man aged 18 to 30 in good health. Sample: blood. V is TRBV5-1 and J is TRBJ2-3, with a possible D match to TRBD2 (5 bases). The CDR3 protein is CASSSGPAADTQYF. The DNA for the CDR3 is TGCGCCAGCAGTTCCGGACCAGCGGCCGATACGCAGTATTTT. Variable domain in full (rest from reference TRBV5-1 and TRBJ2-3): KAGVTQTPRYLIKTRGQQVTLSCSPISGHRSVSWYQQTPGQGLQFLFEYFSETQRNKGNFPGRFSGRQFSNSRSEMNVSTLELGDSALYLCASSSGPAADTQYFGPGTRLTVL.